These 29 T cell receptor beta chains came from one sample sequenced in a study of blood T cell repertoires in COVID-19 (dated by TCRdb to the early 2020s). The protocol used for the library was the immunoSEQ multiplex PCR assay. TCRdb mirrors the immuneACCESS table, restricted to in-frame sequences. Some clones are absent from its copies; in checked studies, under half trace to an unresolved V gene, and the reason for the others is unknown. The sample data list 250,000 or so clones, and around 82% of these were observed just once. Roughly 3.1% of the sample is in the top ten clones. The specimen sequenced was PBMCs or T cells enriched from blood (not recorded which). Receptor source: a man in his fifties who had recovered from COVID-19.

This clone came up once. This chain joins TRBV19 and TRBJ1-5; D may be TRBD1 (5 bases). Germline lookup yields CDR1 LNHDA and CDR2 SQIVND (reference sequence). V was trimmed by 1 base and J by 5 bases, leaving 15 bases between them. The CDR3 length is 16 residues. For the CDR3, the DNA is TGTGCCAGTAGTATAGGTGGCAGGGTGTCGGATCAGCCCCAGCATTTT. Translation gives CASSIGGRVSDQPQHF.

This clone came up once. This chain joins TRBV5-1 and TRBJ2-5; D is undetermined. CDR3 length equals 11 residues. Germline V CDR1 and CDR2: SGHRS, YFSETQ. V was clipped by 3 bases and J by 5 bases, with 5 bases between them. The CDR3 DNA reads as TGCGCCAGCAGCTACGGGGAGACCCAGTACTTC. This encodes CASSYGETQYF.

The chain joins TRBV9 to TRBJ2-6; TRBD2 might be the D (5 bases). CDR1 SGDLS and CDR2 YYNGEE come from the germline V gene. V was cut by 0 bases and J by 0 bases, with 16 bases left in between. CDR3 length: 19 residues. This chain's CDR3 is CASSVVGLATISGANVLTF. The CDR3 DNA follows: TGTGCCAGCAGCGTAGTCGGGCTAGCAACTATCTCTGGGGCCAACGTCCTGACTTTC.

The V gene is TRBV7-8, the J gene TRBJ2-5; the match to TRBD2 covers 9 bases. The length of the CDR3 is 17 residues. V lost 1 base to trimming and J lost 4 bases; unmatched junction nucleotides: 10. The V gene's germline CDR1 is SGHVS and CDR2 FQNEAQ. The CDR3, as DNA: TGTGCCAGCAGCTTAGGTGGTGGCGGGAGGGCCGGAGAGACCCAGTACTTC. Its protein product is CASSLGGGGRAGETQYF.

V usage is TRBV4-1 and J usage is TRBJ2-2; 15 bases line up with TRBD2. J lost 3 bases, V lost 4 bases, and 3 bases had no gene match. Germline-derived CDR1 and CDR2 are MGHRA and YSYEKL. This CDR3 is built from 17 residues. The CDR3 DNA is TGCGCCAGCAGCCTAGGACTAGCGGGGGGGTACACCGGGGAGCTGTTTTTT. Its protein product is CASSLGLAGGYTGELFF.

V and J are TRBV5-1 and TRBJ2-2, with D perhaps TRBD1 (5 bases). This CDR3 contains 13 residues. V was pared by 9 bases and J by 3 bases, with 12 bases between. Germline lookup yields CDR1 SGHRS and CDR2 YFSETQ. The DNA of the CDR3 is TGCGCCATAGGGGCCACAGACACCGGGGAGCTGTTTTTT. Translating it yields CAIGATDTGELFF.

The chain recombines TRBV27 with TRBJ1-5, with D possibly matching TRBD1 (5 bases). V lost 4 bases to trimming and J lost 0 bases, with 13 bases between them. The V gene's germline CDR1 is MNHEY and CDR2 SMNVEV (reference sequence). The CDR3 spans 16 residues. CDR3 loop: CASSSRTWDSNQPQHF. CDR3 DNA: TGTGCCAGCAGTTCAAGGACATGGGATAGCAATCAGCCCCAGCATTTT.

This clone was observed many times. V is TRBV11-2 and J is TRBJ2-7; TRBD2 aligns across 7 bases. This CDR3 is built from 15 residues. CDR1 is SGHAT and CDR2 is FQNNGV in the germline V gene. V lost 6 bases to trimming and J lost 4 bases; unmatched junction nucleotides: 12. This CDR3 reads CASSPTGTIAYEQYF. The CDR3 region has the DNA TGTGCCAGCAGTCCTACCGGGACTATCGCATACGAGCAGTACTTC.

This clone came up a few times. The V and J genes are TRBV6-5 and TRBJ1-5; TRBD1 matches at 11 bases. CDR1 is MNHEY and CDR2 is SVGAGI in the germline V gene. The CDR3 has 15 residues. The junction had 6 bases not matched to a gene; V was cut back by 9 bases and J by 2 bases. This chain's CDR3 is CASRGGQGGNQPQHF. As DNA, the CDR3 is TGTGCCAGTCGAGGGGGACAGGGGGGCAATCAGCCCCAGCATTTT.

The rearrangement links TRBV3-1 (or the pseudogene TRBV3-2) to TRBJ2-5, with D tentatively TRBD2 (7 bases). The CDR3 runs to 13 residues. The germline V and J ends were trimmed by 3 bases and 7 bases, with 12 bases remaining between them. Germline V lookup: CDR1 LGHDT, CDR2 YNNKEL (reference sequence). The chain's CDR3 is CASSHYREGTQYF. CDR3 nucleotides: TGTGCCAGCAGCCACTACAGGGAGGGGACCCAGTACTTC.

The chain is built from TRBV5-6 and TRBJ1-2, with 8 bases matching TRBD1. CDR1 and CDR2 (germline): SGHDT, YYEEEE. V lost 0 bases and J lost 8; bases outside the gene matches: 9. The length of the CDR3 is 15 residues. The CDR3 reads CASSLVAGGGRGYTF. CDR3 bases: TGTGCCAGCAGCTTGGTAGCAGGGGGCGGCAGGGGCTACACCTTC.

The sample holds one count of this clone. The CDR3 protein is CASSQGRRGGTQETQYF. The CDR3 nucleotides read TGCGCCAGCAGCCAGGGGAGGCGGGGGGGAACCCAAGAGACCCAGTACTTC. V and J are TRBV4-1 and TRBJ2-5; TRBD2 aligns across 9 bases. The trim removed 3 bases at V and 1 base at J, leaving 9 bases unmatched. CDR1 MGHRA and CDR2 YSYEKL come from the germline V gene. CDR3 length equals 17 residues.

This chain uses TRBV7-9 with TRBJ1-1; the D gene is possibly TRBD1 (6 bases). Trimming pared 5 bases from V and 1 base from J, leaving 11 bases between. The germline V gene encodes CDR1 SEHNR and CDR2 FQNEAQ (reference sequence). CDR3 length equals 14 residues. This chain's CDR3 is CASSRTVSNTEAFF. CDR3 nucleotides: TGTGCCAGCAGCCGGACAGTATCGAACACTGAAGCTTTCTTT.

The DNA of the CDR3 is TGTGCCAGCAGCAGGATCACGACAGGGAACTATGGCTACACCTTC. Protein product: CASSRITTGNYGYTF. The chain links TRBV3-1 (or the pseudogene TRBV3-2) to TRBJ1-2, with 7 bases matching TRBD1. This CDR3 has 15 residues. CDR1 is LGHDT, CDR2 YNNKEL, per germline (reference sequence). V trimming: 5 bases; J trimming: 2 bases; junction bases outside the gene matches: 8.

The CDR3 protein is CASSVFKAGGTDEQFF. The CDR3 coding sequence is TGTGCCAGCAGCGTATTCAAAGCGGGAGGTACCGATGAGCAGTTCTTC. The rearrangement links TRBV9 to TRBJ2-1, with 9 bases identical to TRBD2. Germline CDR1 and CDR2: SGDLS and YYNGEE. This CDR3 has 16 residues. The V and J ends lost 1 base and 8 bases, in that order; junction bases with no gene match: 10.

J is TRBJ2-2 and V is TRBV4-1; no reliable D call. Germline values: CDR1 MGHRA, CDR2 YSYEKL. The CDR3 totals 15 residues. The germline V and J ends were trimmed by 2 bases and 4 bases, with 11 bases remaining between them. CDR3 sequence reads: CASSQWVGVTGELFF. The CDR3 nucleotides are TGCGCCAGCAGCCAATGGGTTGGAGTCACCGGGGAGCTGTTTTTT.

The genes are TRBV13 and TRBJ2-3; 14 bases are a match to TRBD2. In germline, CDR1 is PRHDT, CDR2 FYEKMQ (reference sequence). The CDR3 sequence is 19 residues long. Trimming took 0 bases from V and 0 from J; bases not matched to a gene: 5. The DNA of the CDR3 is TGTGCCAGCAGCTTAGGCGGACTAGCGGGAGGAGATAGCACAGATACGCAGTATTTT. Its translation is CASSLGGLAGGDSTDTQYF. The whole variable domain, remainder taken from reference TRBV13 and TRBJ2-3, is AAGVIQSPRHLIKEKRETATLKCYPIPRHDTVYWYQQGPGQDPQFLISFYEKMQSDKGSIPDRFSAQQFSDYHSELNMSSLELGDSALYFCASSLGGLAGGDSTDTQYFGPGTRLTVL.

The gene calls are TRBV5-6 and TRBJ2-2, with a tentative D call TRBD2 (5 bases). Trimming removed 2 bases from V and 9 bases from J, with 14 bases in between. CDR1 and CDR2 from the germline V gene are SGHDT and YYEEEE. The CDR3 is made up of 14 amino acids. The CDR3 DNA follows: TGTGCCAGCAGCTTCGGACTGTTCGTTTGGGAGCTGTTTTTT. It specifies CASSFGLFVWELFF.

This clone occurred a few times. The chain joins TRBV13 to TRBJ1-2, with D unclear. Germline lookup yields CDR1 PRHDT and CDR2 FYEKMQ (reference sequence). Trimming stripped 3 bases from V and 0 bases from J, with 17 bases between. This CDR3 is built from 17 residues. CDR3 in amino acids: CASSLRLARVANYGYTF. The DNA of the CDR3 is TGTGCCAGCAGCTTGCGTCTAGCACGGGTAGCTAACTATGGCTACACCTTC.

V usage is TRBV12-3 or TRBV12-4 and J usage is TRBJ1-3; perhaps TRBD1 as D (5 bases). V was clipped by 8 bases and J by 0 bases, with 8 bases between them. This CDR3 spans 13 amino acids. The CDR3 loop is CASRRVSGNTIYF. As DNA, the CDR3 is TGTGCCAGCCGCAGGGTCTCTGGAAACACCATATATTTT.

The V and J genes are TRBV5-1 and TRBJ2-7; TRBD1 matches 8 bases. The V segment lost 2 bases and the J segment 1 base; nucleotides outside the gene matches: 8. The germline V gene has CDR1 SGHRS and CDR2 YFSETQ. This CDR3 has 16 amino acids. The CDR3 loop reads CASSFGTGVGSYEQYF. DNA of the CDR3: TGCGCCAGCAGCTTCGGGACAGGTGTTGGGTCCTACGAGCAGTACTTC.

The V call is TRBV3-1 (or the pseudogene TRBV3-2), the J call TRBJ2-6; D is perhaps TRBD1 (5 bases). The CDR3 is 15 amino acids. The germline V gene encodes CDR1 LGHDT and CDR2 YNNKEL (reference sequence). Trimming shortened V by 6 bases and J by 0 bases, and 9 bases separated the two germline ends. The CDR3 loop reads CASRRQSSGANVLTF. The CDR3 DNA reads as TGTGCCAGCAGGCGACAGAGCTCTGGGGCCAACGTCCTGACTTTC.

In DNA, the CDR3 is TGTGCCAGCAGTAGAACGAGCGGGAGGGCCCGGAATGAGCAGTTCTTC. Translating it yields CASSRTSGRARNEQFF. This sequence joins TRBV28 and TRBJ2-1, with 10 bases identical to TRBD2. CDR3 length: 16 residues. Germline V lookup: CDR1 MDHEN, CDR2 SYDVKM. V lost 5 bases and J lost 7; bases outside the gene matches: 11.

The J gene is TRBJ1-3, the V gene TRBV7-3, with a possible D match to TRBD1 (5 bases). Germline CDR1 reads SGHTA; CDR2 reads FQGTGA. Trimming shortened V by 2 bases and J by 2 bases, and 10 bases separated the two germline ends. The length of the CDR3 is 15 residues. The CDR3 bases are TGTGCCAGCAGCTTAGGGGGGTCTGCTGGAAACACCATATATTTT. Its translation: CASSLGGSAGNTIYF.

The gene calls are TRBV7-9 and TRBJ1-2; 7 positions match TRBD1. This CDR3 spans 15 amino acids. The V segment lost 1 base and the J segment 4 bases; nucleotides outside the gene matches: 6. Germline V CDR1 and CDR2: SEHNR, FQNEAQ (reference sequence). The CDR3 here is CASSLEGASIYGYTF. The DNA of the CDR3 is TGTGCCAGCAGCTTAGAGGGGGCGAGTATCTATGGCTACACCTTC.

The J gene is TRBJ1-6, the V gene TRBV6-2 or TRBV6-3; D call uncertain. V lost 5 bases and J lost 7, with 18 bases in between. Germline V CDR1 and CDR2: MNHEY, SVGEGT. There are 16 residues in the CDR3. CDR3: CASSTREGNTNSPLHF. Written as DNA, the CDR3 is TGTGCCAGCAGTACCCGTGAGGGCAATACAAATTCACCCCTCCACTTT.

The V gene is TRBV7-2, the J gene TRBJ1-5; D possibly corresponds to TRBD1 (5 bases). The CDR3 totals 13 residues. V dropped 2 bases and J dropped 7 bases, with 9 bases sitting between them. Germline loops: CDR1 SGHTA, CDR2 FQGNSA. Written as DNA, the CDR3 is TGTGCCAGCAGCTTACAGGGAGGACAGCCCCAGCATTTT. Encoded protein: CASSLQGGQPQHF.

The J gene is TRBJ1-5, the V gene TRBV6-5, with 8 bases identical to TRBD1. From germline, CDR1 is MNHEY and CDR2 SVGAGI. Germline trimming cut 2 bases from V and 8 bases from J; bases unmatched to any gene: 8. The CDR3 extends over 15 amino acids. The CDR3 DNA follows: TGTGCCAGCAGTTACGCCTGGACAGGGATGGAGCCCCAGCATTTT. It encodes CASSYAWTGMEPQHF.

This rearrangement joins TRBV9 to TRBJ2-3; TRBD2 aligns across 8 bases. V trimming: 3 bases; J trimming: 1 base; junction bases outside the gene matches: 7. The CDR3 contains 16 residues. CDR1 SGDLS and CDR2 YYNGEE come from the germline V gene. CDR3 DNA: TGTGCCAGCAGCGCCTCCATCGGGAGGGGCACAGATACGCAGTATTTT. The encoded protein is CASSASIGRGTDTQYF.